This is a list of T cell receptor beta chains from one sample in a study of blood T cell repertoires in COVID-19. Profiled with immunoSEQ multiplex PCR; TCRdb holds only in-frame clones, not every one. The data contain about 140,000 clones, roughly 80% of them singletons. Source material: PBMCs or T cells enriched from blood (not recorded which). The receptor set was obtained from a young woman who had been exposed to COVID-19. Each CDR3 is given with its conserved first and last residue. The order of the fields is clone size, V gene, J gene, D gene, CDR3 DNA, CDR3 protein. A D gene is named only where the DNA matches it firmly. Rows give clone size only sometimes, using once, few, many, or a class for an expanded clone.

.,TRBV6-5,TRBJ1-2,TRBD1,TGTGCCACCCGACAGGGCGAGGACGGCTACACCTTC,CATRQGEDGYTF
.,TRBV28,TRBJ2-7,TRBD1,TGTGCCAGCAGGGTTGTGGGACAGAACTACGAGCAGTACTTC,CASRVVGQNYEQYF
.,TRBV18,TRBJ1-4,.,TGTGCCAGCTCCCCGGGAAATACTAATGAAAAACTGTTTTTT,CASSPGNTNEKLFF
.,TRBV11-3,TRBJ1-4,.,TGTGCCAGCAGCCCGGGACTTCGGGGGGATGAAAAACTGTTTTTT,CASSPGLRGDEKLFF
.,TRBV18,TRBJ2-1,.,TGTGCCAGCTCACCTCCCGAGCGCGCCTACAATGAGCAGTTCTTC,CASSPPERAYNEQFF
.,TRBV5-6,TRBJ2-7,TRBD2,TGTGCCAGCAGCCCCTTCGGGACTAACTCCTACGAGCAGTACTTC,CASSPFGTNSYEQYF
.,TRBV4-2,TRBJ2-5,TRBD2,TGTGCCAGCAGCCCCTCTAGCGGGAACCACCAAGAGACCCAGTACTTC,CASSPSSGNHQETQYF
.,TRBV7-5,TRBJ2-1,.,TGTGCCAGAAGCGCCTCTAATGGCGGGAGGGTGAATGAGCAGTTCTTC,CARSASNGGRVNEQFF
few,TRBV20-1,TRBJ2-7,TRBD2,TGCAGTGCTAGTAGCGGGAGTAAGTACGAGCAGTACTTC,CSASSGSKYEQYF
.,TRBV7-9,TRBJ1-5,TRBD1,TGTGCCAGCGGCACCGACAGGGCCAATCAGCCCCAGCATTTT,CASGTDRANQPQHF
.,TRBV14,TRBJ2-3,TRBD1,TGTGCCAGCAGCCAGCCCGACAGGGGTGCAGATACGCAGTATTTT,CASSQPDRGADTQYF
.,TRBV5-5,TRBJ1-6,.,TGTGCCAGCAGCTTCGACATTTTCCCCCTCCACTTT,CASSFDIFPLHF
.,TRBV19,TRBJ1-6,TRBD1,TGTGCCAGTAGTAGAAACAGGGGCGAAGTTTCACCCCTCCACTTT,CASSRNRGEVSPLHF
.,TRBV7-3,TRBJ2-3,TRBD1,TGTGCCAGCAGCTTATTTTCAGGGACAGGGGGCACAGATACGCAGTATTTT,CASSLFSGTGGTDTQYF
.,TRBV18,TRBJ2-7,.,TGTGCCAGCTCCCCAATAAGTCCAACAGGAAACTACGAGCAGTACTTC,CASSPISPTGNYEQYF
.,TRBV29-1,TRBJ2-7,TRBD2,TGCAGCGTCCGAGGGACTAGCGGGACCATAAGCTCCTACGAGCAGTACTTC,CSVRGTSGTISSYEQYF
.,TRBV24-1,TRBJ1-2,TRBD1,TGTGCCACCAGTGCCGTAGACAGGGGATTCTATGGCTACACCTTC,CATSAVDRGFYGYTF
.,TRBV19,TRBJ2-1,TRBD2,TGTGCCAGTAGTATGTTTCAAGCGGGAGGTTACAATGAGCAGTTCTTC,CASSMFQAGGYNEQFF
.,TRBV12-3/TRBV12-4,TRBJ1-6,.,TGTGCCAGCAGGGACAGCGTTTCACCCCTCCACTTT,CASRDSVSPLHF
.,TRBV18,TRBJ2-7,.,TGTGCCAGCTCACCAGCAGGGTCTCACGAGCAGTACTTC,CASSPAGSHEQYF
.,TRBV10-3,TRBJ1-5,.,TGTGCCATCTCGGGGGAGGGCAATCAGCCCCAGCATTTT,CAISGEGNQPQHF
.,TRBV28,TRBJ2-5,TRBD1,TGTGCCAGCAACCCAACGACAGGGGCGGGAGAGACCCAGTACTTC,CASNPTTGAGETQYF
.,TRBV30,TRBJ2-1,TRBD2,TGTGCCTGGAGTGTAGTCGGCGGGAGGGATCATGAGCAGTTCTTC,CAWSVVGGRDHEQFF
.,TRBV18,TRBJ1-1,.,TGTGCCAGCTCACCCTCCGGACAGATGAACACTGAAGCTTTCTTT,CASSPSGQMNTEAFF
.,TRBV7-3,TRBJ2-7,.,TGTGCCAGCAGCCTATACCAGGGGTACGAGCAGTACTTC,CASSLYQGYEQYF
.,TRBV25-1,TRBJ2-2,TRBD1,TGTGCCAGCAGCGGGGGACAGGGGTTCACCGGGGAGCTGTTTTTT,CASSGGQGFTGELFF
.,TRBV29-1,TRBJ1-2,TRBD1,TGCAGCGCAAGGGGGCAGGGTAACTATGGCTACACCTTC,CSARGQGNYGYTF
.,TRBV15,TRBJ2-5,TRBD1,TGTGCCACCAGCAGAGAGACAGGGGGCGCAGAGACCCAGTACTTC,CATSRETGGAETQYF
.,TRBV28,TRBJ1-4,.,TGTGCCAGCAGGCGCGGCGAAAAACTGTTTTTT,CASRRGEKLFF